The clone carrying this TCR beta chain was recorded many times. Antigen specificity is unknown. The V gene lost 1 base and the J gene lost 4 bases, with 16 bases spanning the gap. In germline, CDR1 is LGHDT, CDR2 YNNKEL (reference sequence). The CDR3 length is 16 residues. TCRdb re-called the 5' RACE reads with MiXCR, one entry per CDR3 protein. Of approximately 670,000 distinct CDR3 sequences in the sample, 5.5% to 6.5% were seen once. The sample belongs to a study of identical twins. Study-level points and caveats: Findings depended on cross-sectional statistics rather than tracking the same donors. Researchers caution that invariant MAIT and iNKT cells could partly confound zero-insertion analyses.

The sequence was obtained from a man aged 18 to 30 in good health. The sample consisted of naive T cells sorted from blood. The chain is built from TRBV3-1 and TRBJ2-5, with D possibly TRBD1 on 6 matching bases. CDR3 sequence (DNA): TGTGCCAGCAGCCAAGGGCTTGGGGGCCAGCGAGAGACCCAGTACTTC. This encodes CASSQGLGGQRETQYF.